The clone carrying this TCR beta chain showed up just a few times. This CDR3 is built from 17 residues. In germline, CDR1 is LGHNA, CDR2 YSLEER. V was shortened by 4 bases and J by 2 bases, with 20 bases between the two germline ends. The data belong to a study of patients and donors after allogeneic stem cell transplantation. MiXCR, applied by TCRdb to the RT-PCR reads, yields one record per CDR3 protein. The sample lists about 960,000 distinct CDR3 sequences, roughly 18% occurring once. The source is a human donor who was either an allogeneic HSCT recipient or a stem cell or donor lymphocyte infusion donor (not recorded which). It is not recorded whose cells these are; they may come from a transplant donor. The sequenced sample was blood, either unsorted or a sorted T cell fraction (not recorded which). The rearrangement uses TRBV4-3 and TRBJ2-5; D perhaps matches TRBD2 (6 bases). The CDR3 coding sequence is TGCGCCAGCAGCCCCTATTCGCCCGGGACTTTACAAGAGACCCAGTACTTC. Translated: CASSPYSPGTLQETQYF.